This paragraph reports one T cell receptor (beta chain). This clone has more than one count but fewer than ten. No antigen is known for it. Qualities for individual bases were not recorded, and no much larger clone is one base off. The data are from a study of blood T cell repertoires in COVID-19 (dated by TCRdb to 2020 to 2022). Background on the whole study: Samples from collaborators originated in the United States, Italy and Spain and spanned both the acute and convalescent phases of COVID-19. The material from the prospective study consisted of cDNA or gDNA derived from T cells, B-cell-depleted T cells, or PBMCs. The dataset comprised deeply sampled blood TCRbeta repertoires from subjects exposed to, actively infected with, or recovered from COVID-19. The repertoires were released in a freely available public database intended as a resource for research on the immune response to SARS-CoV-2. Samples came from the ongoing ImmuneRACE study (first 160 participants) plus 1,254 subjects from 6 global collaborators. The sample metadata nearly always contained a de-identified subject ID, COVID-19 status, age in years and sex. Where available, HLA class I and class II types were obtained from metadata supplied by the sample provider rather than from assay-based typing.

V loses 2 bases, J loses 2 bases, and the germline ends lie 17 bases apart. The germline V gene sets CDR1 to SGHRS and CDR2 to YFSETQ. The CDR3 numbers 17 residues from cysteine through phenylalanine. The CDR3 DNA has 51 bases and is translated from base 1. Findings and caveats that apply to the study as a whole: Clinical and demographic metadata were provided uncurated, with the amount varying by source and participant.

Collaborating institutions collected whole blood in K2EDTA tubes following their own protocols. For TCRbeta analysis, collaborator samples were shipped as frozen whole blood, as isolated PBMCs, or as DNA extracted from either sample type. TCRbeta CDR3 regions were amplified from genomic DNA using the immunoSEQ Assay, a bias-controlled multiplex PCR. Under the source paper's analysis protocol: The number of nucleated cells in each sample was estimated by amplification of reference gene primers within the assay. Sequence reads were collapsed and filtered to measure the absolute abundance of every unique TCRbeta CDR3 rearrangement. For each sample, productive Simpson clonality was calculated as the square root of Simpson's diversity index across productive rearrangements. Here the immuneACCESS table is served through TCRdb, limited to in-frame sequences with V and J called. Missing clones are a known gap in these copies; in checked studies unresolved V genes cover under half, and the rest lacks a known reason. D and trimming come from the DNA, and the V and J calls and clone size come from that table. The sample has 50,000 to 55,000 clones on record, approximately 84% of them singletons. The ten largest clones represent approximately 15% of the sample.

This clonotype was sampled from a man between 65 and 80 years old with acute or convalescent COVID-19. The sequenced material came from peripheral blood. The chain was built from TRBV5-1 and TRBJ2-1; the D gene is possibly TRBD1, with 7 bases matching. The CDR3 protein sequence reads: CASSFPRQGGTYNEQFF. Here is the DNA: TGCGCCAGCAGCTTCCCTCGACAGGGAGGAACCTACAATGAGCAGTTCTTC.